A selection of T cell receptor beta chains follows, all from one sample in a study of shared clonotypes between healthy human individuals. Sequencing was performed with immunoSEQ multiplex PCR; in TCRdb, only in-frame clones are kept and a portion is missing. The sample contains about 820,000 clones, approximately 92% of which appear only once. What was sequenced was naive CD8+ T cells sorted from blood. Receptors originate from a man in his thirties or forties in good health. CDR3s include the opening cysteine and the closing phenylalanine or tryptophan.

16 | TRBV4-1 | CASSHFPGQGGETQYF
14 | TRBV27 | CASSLQGAGYGYTF
11 | TRBV28 | CASSFGYEQYF
18 | TRBV7-2 | CASSLPGLAGEQDNEQFF
14 | TRBV7-9 | CASSAGGSYYEQYF
16 | TRBV7-9 | CASSSNDKGNTGELFF
17 | TRBV27 | CASSAGQGGLADYEQYF
16 | TRBV18 | CASSPRLGRNTGELFF
15 | TRBV6-5 | CASSSAGVFADTQYF
14 | TRBV2 | CASRGLAGPGEQYF
14 | TRBV7-9 | CASSLFATNEKLFF
16 | TRBV27 | CASGLQGISSYNEQFF
15 | TRBV25-1 | CASTPLGRTQETQYF
15 | TRBV28 | CASSSTGELPDTQYF
14 | TRBV5-8 | CASSLQGGSYEQYF
15 | TRBV6-6 | CASSYEREDTYEQYF
16 | TRBV19 | CASSLFRDRGDQPQHF
16 | TRBV7-2 | CASSLGRAGRVAEAFF
12 | TRBV7-9 | CASRTPTGELFF
14 | TRBV7-9 | CASTSSGRRSEQFF
15 | TRBV5-1 | CASSLTSGSSETQYF
15 | TRBV19 | CASSIEGTVSYEQYF
12 | TRBV10-3 | CAISEGGLEQFF
15 | TRBV27 | CASTPGTSVYNEQFF